The T cell receptor (beta chain) under discussion was sequenced for a study of blood T cell repertoires in COVID-19. As for the study in general: PBMCs, B-cell-depleted T cells, or T cells provided the cDNA or gDNA that made up the material.

The study counted Cohort 3 donors as recovered given two negative PCRs, clearance, or symptom resolution. The V and J ends lost 11 bases and 2 bases, in that order; junction bases with no gene match: 8. The CDR3 totals 14 residues. Germline V gives CDR1 ENHRY, CDR2 SYGVKD. TCRdb's table, derived via immunoSEQ multiplex PCR, lists solely in-frame clones and lacks some. The table lists about 220,000 clones, 88% of them singletons, with about 2.4% in the top ten. Sequencing input: PBMCs or T cells enriched from blood (not recorded which). This chain uses TRBV10-3 with TRBJ2-5; 10 nucleotides line up with TRBD2. The clonotype was recovered from a woman aged 30 to 39 who had recovered from COVID-19. This chain's CDR3 is CASSLAGAQETQYF. CDR3 coding DNA: TGTGCCTCCTCTCTAGCGGGGGCACAAGAGACCCAGTACTTC.